The clone carrying this T cell receptor beta chain was picked up a small number of times. This entry comes from a study of blood T cells in healthy people across ages. The V gene's germline CDR1 is DFQATT and CDR2 SNEGSKA (reference sequence). The CDR3 contains 13 residues. The J segment lost 2 bases and the V segment lost 4 bases, leaving 4 bases of the junction unmatched. Combining a sample-barcoded 5' primer with a J-beta primer mix, a second PCR ran for about 7 to 11 cycles. TCRdb called the 5' RACE reads again in MiXCR, with one record for every CDR3 protein. The table shows about 1.8 million distinct CDR3 sequences, with 49% occurring only once.

Sequences were obtained from blood. The TCR was taken from a woman in her thirties or forties in good health. V and J are TRBV20-1 and TRBJ2-7; 8 bases are a match to TRBD1. The DNA of the CDR3 is TGCAGTGCTACAGACAGGGGTCCCTACGAGCAGTACTTC. As protein: CSATDRGPYEQYF.